These 17 T cell receptor beta chains share one sample of origin, sequenced in a study of T cells after yellow fever vaccination. TCRdb redid the calling of the 5' RACE reads with MiXCR, one entry per CDR3 protein. The data hold some 150,000 distinct CDR3 sequences, with 7% to 10% observed a single time. The input for sequencing was CD8+ T cells sorted from PBMCs, taken 45 days after the yellow fever booster vaccination. All receptors derive from a man between 18 and 35 years old who received the YFV17D yellow fever vaccine.

V is TRBV11-2 and J is TRBJ1-1; 7 positions agree with TRBD1. The trim removed 0 bases at V and 4 bases at J, leaving 2 bases unmatched. The germline V gene encodes CDR1 SGHAT and CDR2 FQNNGV. This CDR3 is 14 amino acids long. The CDR3 bases are TGTGCCAGCAGCTTAGAGGGACAGACCACTGAAGCTTTCTTT. It encodes CASSLEGQTTEAFF.

This clonotype was seen only a few times. The chain employs TRBV20-1 and TRBJ2-7; 10 nucleotides match TRBD1. This CDR3 spans 15 amino acids. After removal of 5 bases from V and 1 base from J, the junction contained 8 bases not matched to a gene. CDR1 and CDR2 from the germline V gene are DFQATT and SNEGSKA (reference sequence). As DNA, the CDR3 is TGCAGTGCTCCCCGACAGGGGGCGCGGTCCTACGAGCAGTACTTC. It translates to CSAPRQGARSYEQYF.

The chain joins TRBV9 to TRBJ2-5, with D possibly TRBD2 on 6 matching bases. The CDR3 has 15 residues. V lost 0 bases, J lost 4 bases, and 13 bases lay in between. Germline CDR1 reads SGDLS; CDR2 reads YYNGEE. CDR3 sequence: CASSVGLGGLETQYF. Here the CDR3 DNA reads TGTGCCAGCAGCGTAGGTCTGGGGGGACTAGAGACCCAGTACTTC. The full variable domain, rest sourced from reference TRBV9 and TRBJ2-5, is DSGVTQTPKHLITATGQRVTLRCSPRSGDLSVYWYQQSLDQGLQFLIQYYNGEERAKGNILERFSAQQFPDLHSELNLSSLELGDSALYFCASSVGLGGLETQYFGPGTRLLVL.

The J gene is TRBJ2-5, the V gene TRBV7-6; the D is unclear. The CDR3 is made up of 15 amino acids. Trimming stripped 4 bases from V and 1 base from J, with 13 bases between. From germline, CDR1 is SGHVS and CDR2 FNYEAQ. The CDR3 reads CASSSRVGPQETQYF. CDR3 nucleotides: TGTGCCAGCAGCTCCCGAGTCGGGCCCCAAGAGACCCAGTACTTC. Together with reference TRBV7-6 and TRBJ2-5, the CDR3 gives the full variable domain: GAGVSQSPRYKVTKRGQDVALRCDPISGHVSLYWYRQALGQGPEFLTYFNYEAQQDKSGLPNDRFSAERPEGSISTLTIQRTEQRDSAMYRCASSSRVGPQETQYFGPGTRLLVL.

This clonotype was detected only a few times. This rearrangement joins TRBV4-1 to TRBJ2-2; the D gene is possibly TRBD1 (6 bases). The CDR3 has 15 amino acids. The V gene's germline CDR1 is MGHRA and CDR2 YSYEKL. The ends were cut back, 4 bases at V and 5 bases at J, with 14 bases in the middle. The CDR3 reads CASSPRGPGTGELFF. The CDR3 DNA sequence: TGCGCCAGCAGCCCCAGGGGACCGGGGACCGGGGAGCTGTTTTTT.

This clonotype was seen only a few times. In nucleotides, the CDR3 is TGTGCCAGCAGCTTATACGGGGATGAGCAGTTCTTC. Translating it yields CASSLYGDEQFF. V is TRBV7-9 and J is TRBJ2-1, with a possible D match to TRBD2 (5 bases). The CDR3 totals 12 residues. Germline values: CDR1 SEHNR, CDR2 FQNEAQ (reference sequence). V was shortened by 2 bases and J by 8 bases, with 7 bases between the two germline ends.

The chain links TRBV4-2 to TRBJ2-5; 10 positions match TRBD2. Per the germline V gene, CDR1 is LGHNA and CDR2 is YNFKEQ. The length of the CDR3 is 17 residues. Unmatched junction bases numbered 8, after V lost 0 bases and J lost 4 bases. As DNA, the CDR3 is TGTGCCAGCAGCCAAGAGTTCGAGCGGGGGGGTAGAGAGACCCAGTACTTC. Its protein is CASSQEFERGGRETQYF.

In this sample, this clonotype turned up a few times. This chain links TRBV6-5 with TRBJ1-2, with a weak D call TRBD1 (6 bases). The CDR3 loop spans 14 amino acids. Trimming shortened V by 6 bases and J by 4 bases, and 15 bases separated the two germline ends. Germline CDR1 and CDR2: MNHEY and SVGAGI. The CDR3 spells CASRLTGGGYGYTF. The CDR3 nucleotides read TGTGCCAGCAGATTGACAGGTGGGGGCTATGGCTACACCTTC.

This clonotype appeared a few times. The V call is TRBV2, the J call TRBJ2-7, with D hard to call. Germline assignment: CDR1 SNHLY and CDR2 FYNNEI. CDR3 length: 12 amino acids. V was trimmed by 4 bases and J by 5 bases, leaving 9 bases between them. CDR3: CASSVGRHEQYV. In DNA, the CDR3 is TGTGCCAGCAGTGTTGGACGCCACGAGCAGTACGTC.

The CDR3 spells CASQASPGVPDRAKNIQYF. In DNA, the CDR3 is TGTGCCAGCCAGGCTTCGCCAGGCGTTCCAGATAGGGCCAAAAACATTCAGTACTTC. This chain connects TRBV27 to TRBJ2-4; no clear D gene. The CDR3 runs to 19 residues. The V and J ends lost 8 bases and 1 base respectively, with 27 bases between them. Germline V lookup: CDR1 MNHEY, CDR2 SMNVEV (reference sequence).

V usage is TRBV5-1 and J usage is TRBJ1-1, with a possible D match to TRBD1 (5 bases). V was cut by 1 base and J by 6 bases, with 7 bases left in between. Germline lookup yields CDR1 SGHRS and CDR2 YFSETQ. This CDR3 has 12 amino acids. CDR3 bases: TGCGCCAGCAGCTTGTGGGGGGCTGAAGCTTTCTTT. Amino acid sequence: CASSLWGAEAFF.

Here the CDR3 DNA reads TGTGCCAGCTCGCCGCCGGGGCTCGAGCAGTACTTC. Protein: CASSPPGLEQYF. The rearrangement joins TRBV18 to TRBJ2-7, with D perhaps assigned TRBD1 or TRBD2 (5 bases each). Germline-derived CDR1 and CDR2 are KGHSH and LQKENI. V shed 6 bases and J shed 6 bases, with 12 bases lying between them. The CDR3 has 12 residues.

This clonotype showed up just a few times. The J gene is TRBJ2-2, the V gene TRBV4-1; the D call may be TRBD1 or TRBD2 (6 bases each). The CDR3 is 16 residues long. Trimming took off 0 bases at V and 4 bases at J, with 12 bases between the two ends. Germline loops: CDR1 MGHRA, CDR2 YSYEKL. The CDR3 DNA reads as TGCGCCAGCAGCCAAGAAATAGGGGGGTTCACCGGGGAGCTGTTTTTT. Its translation: CASSQEIGGFTGELFF.

V usage is TRBV4-1 and J usage is TRBJ1-1; TRBD1 agrees at 8 bases. The germline V gene has CDR1 MGHRA and CDR2 YSYEKL. Germline trimming cut 4 bases from V and 6 bases from J; bases unmatched to any gene: 19. The CDR3 covers 18 residues. The CDR3 DNA is TGCGCCAGCAGCCGATACCGGGACAGGTCGGTCGATGCATCTGAAGCTTTCTTT. This sequence encodes CASSRYRDRSVDASEAFF.

This clonotype appeared many times. The chain couples TRBV12-3 or TRBV12-4 to TRBJ2-2, with 7 positions matching TRBD1. The CDR3 extends over 14 amino acids. J gave up 0 bases and V 5 bases, and 0 bases lay outside the gene matches. CDR3 sequence reads: CASSGTANTGELFF. CDR3 nucleotides: TGTGCCAGCAGTGGGACAGCGAACACCGGGGAGCTGTTTTTT.

The V and J genes are TRBV12-3 or TRBV12-4 and TRBJ1-4; D ambiguous. The CDR3 sequence is 14 residues long. The V and J ends lost 6 bases and 7 bases respectively, with 15 bases between them. The chain's CDR3 is CASSPGRSGEKLFF. CDR3 DNA sequence: TGTGCCAGCAGCCCGGGGAGAAGTGGTGAAAAACTGTTTTTT.

The genes are TRBV9 and TRBJ1-4; unclear D gene. This CDR3 region has 14 residues. Germline assignment: CDR1 SGDLS and CDR2 YYNGEE. The germline V and J ends were trimmed by 4 bases and 7 bases, with 14 bases remaining between them. CDR3 bases: TGTGCCAGCAGCCCCTCCGGTTCGGGTGAAAAACTGTTTTTT. This codes for CASSPSGSGEKLFF.